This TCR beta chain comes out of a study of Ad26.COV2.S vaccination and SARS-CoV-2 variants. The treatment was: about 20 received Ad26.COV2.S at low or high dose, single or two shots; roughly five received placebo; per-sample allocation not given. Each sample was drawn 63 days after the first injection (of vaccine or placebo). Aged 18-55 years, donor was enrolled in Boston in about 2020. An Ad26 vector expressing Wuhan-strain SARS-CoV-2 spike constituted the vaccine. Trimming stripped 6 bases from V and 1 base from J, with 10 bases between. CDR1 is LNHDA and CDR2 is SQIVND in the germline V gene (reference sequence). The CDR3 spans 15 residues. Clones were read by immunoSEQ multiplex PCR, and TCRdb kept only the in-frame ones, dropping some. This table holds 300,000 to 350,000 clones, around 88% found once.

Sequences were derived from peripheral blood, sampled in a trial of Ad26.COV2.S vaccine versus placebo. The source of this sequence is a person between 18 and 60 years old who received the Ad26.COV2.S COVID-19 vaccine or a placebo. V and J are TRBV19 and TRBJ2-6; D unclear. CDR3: CASRYPSSGANVLTF. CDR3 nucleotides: TGTGCCAGTAGGTACCCCAGTTCTGGGGCCAACGTCCTGACTTTC.